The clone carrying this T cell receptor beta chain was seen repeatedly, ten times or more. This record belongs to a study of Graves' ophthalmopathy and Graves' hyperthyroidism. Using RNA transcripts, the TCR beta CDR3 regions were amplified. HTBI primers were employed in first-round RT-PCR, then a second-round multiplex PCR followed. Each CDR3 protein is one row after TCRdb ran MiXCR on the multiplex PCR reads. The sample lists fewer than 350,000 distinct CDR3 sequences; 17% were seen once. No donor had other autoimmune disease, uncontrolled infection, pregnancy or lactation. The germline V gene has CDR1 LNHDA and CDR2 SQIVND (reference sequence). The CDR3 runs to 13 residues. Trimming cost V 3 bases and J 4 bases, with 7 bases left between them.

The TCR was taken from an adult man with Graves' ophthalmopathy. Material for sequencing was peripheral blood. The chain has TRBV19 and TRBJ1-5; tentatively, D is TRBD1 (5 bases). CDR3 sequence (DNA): TGTGCCAGTAGTATGGGACGGAATCAGCCCCAGCATTTT. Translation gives CASSMGRNQPQHF.